This is a list of T cell receptor beta chains from one sample in a study of shared clonotypes between healthy human individuals. Measured with immunoSEQ multiplex PCR; TCRdb has only the in-frame clones, and not every one. The data contain roughly 1,600,000 clones, around 98.5% of them singletons. The sample consisted of naive CD4+ T cells sorted from blood. The receptors here all came from a man aged 25 to 45 in good health. CDR3s include the opening cysteine and the closing phenylalanine or tryptophan. The order of the fields is clone size, D gene, V gene, J gene, CDR3 DNA, CDR3 protein. The D gene is left open where the match is weak. The size entry is marked missing in some rows and otherwise reads once, few, many or a size class.

-	-	TRBV14	TRBJ2-7	TGTGCCAGCAGCCAAGGTCTGCATTACGTTGAGCAGTACTTC	CASSQGLHYVEQYF
-	-	TRBV5-1	TRBJ2-5	TGCGCCAGCAGGGGGGCAGGGGCCTCCGGAGAGACCCAGTACTTC	CASRGAGASGETQYF
-	-	TRBV28	TRBJ1-1	TGTGCCAGCAGCCGGCCGAGGGGGACTGAAGCTTTCTTT	CASSRPRGTEAFF
-	TRBD1	TRBV5-5	TRBJ1-5	TGTGCCAGCAGCTTGGAGGTGACAGGGGGTTTCAATCAGCCCCAGCATTTT	CASSLEVTGGFNQPQHF
few	-	TRBV11-2	TRBJ2-2	TGTGCCAGCAGCTTAGGCCCCGGGGAGCTGTTTTTT	CASSLGPGELFF
once	TRBD2	TRBV6-1	TRBJ2-1	TGTGCCAGCAGCACCGGGACTACCATTTCTGGAGAGCAGTTCTTC	CASSTGTTISGEQFF
-	-	TRBV28	TRBJ2-1	TGTGCCAGCAGTTTAGGGCTATCCCTAGCCGGTGAGCAGTTCTTC	CASSLGLSLAGEQFF
-	-	TRBV5-1	TRBJ2-1	TGCGCCAGCAGCATCACTCGCGACAATGAGCAGTTCTTC	CASSITRDNEQFF
-	-	TRBV6-1	TRBJ2-7	TGTGCCAGCAGTGAGGTCGGAGCAGGACAGCCCTACGAGCAGTACTTC	CASSEVGAGQPYEQYF
-	TRBD2	TRBV7-2	TRBJ2-5	TGTGCCAGCAGCCCGGGGGGAACACAAGAGACCCAGTACTTC	CASSPGGTQETQYF
-	-	TRBV27	TRBJ2-1	TGTGCCAGCCGGGACACGTACAATGAGCAGTTCTTC	CASRDTYNEQFF
-	TRBD1	TRBV30	TRBJ2-7	TGTGCCTGGAGTGTCACAGGGGCTGGGGGTTACTTC	CAWSVTGAGGYF
-	-	TRBV7-2	TRBJ2-7	TGTGCCAGCAGCACCGGGACCTACCGCGGCGAGCAGTACTTC	CASSTGTYRGEQYF
-	TRBD2	TRBV18	TRBJ2-1	TGTGCCAGCTCACCATGGGGGACTAGCGGGGTATATGAGCAGTTCTTC	CASSPWGTSGVYEQFF
-	-	TRBV14	TRBJ2-7	TGTGCCAGCAGCCAAGATTGGCTAGTCGACGAGCAGTACTTC	CASSQDWLVDEQYF
-	-	TRBV2	TRBJ1-4	TGTGCCAGCCTGGTCGATGGGGCGAATGAAAAACTGTTTTTT	CASLVDGANEKLFF
-	-	TRBV19	TRBJ2-7	TGTGCCAGTAGTATCCGAGGGTTGGGGATCGAGCAGTACTTC	CASSIRGLGIEQYF
-	TRBD1	TRBV10-3	TRBJ2-3	TGTGCCATCAGTACAGGGGGCACAGATACGCAGTATTTT	CAISTGGTDTQYF
-	TRBD1	TRBV7-9	TRBJ2-7	TGTGCCAGCAGCCCGGGACAGGCCCACTACGAGCAGTACTTC	CASSPGQAHYEQYF
-	-	TRBV28	TRBJ1-2	TGTGCCAGCAGCCAATGGGACTCACGCTATGGCTACACCTTC	CASSQWDSRYGYTF
-	-	TRBV5-1	TRBJ2-1	TGCGCCAGCAGGGAACAGAATCTTATAGGGGACAATGAGCAGTTCTTC	CASREQNLIGDNEQFF
-	-	TRBV5-1	TRBJ2-1	TGCGCCAGCAGCCCAGGTGGGGGCTCCGTGGAGCAGTTCTTC	CASSPGGGSVEQFF
-	TRBD2	TRBV10-3	TRBJ2-7	TGTGCGATCGGGCGAAGCGGGACCAGCTCCTACGAGCAGTACTTC	CAIGRSGTSSYEQYF
-	TRBD2	TRBV7-2	TRBJ2-3	TGTGCCAGCAGCCCATGGGGGGGAGGGACAGATACGCAGTATTTT	CASSPWGGGTDTQYF
-	-	TRBV7-8	TRBJ2-3	TGTGCCAGCAGCCTCGGACTCCCGGGTCACACAGATACGCAGTATTTT	CASSLGLPGHTDTQYF
-	TRBD1	TRBV6-5	TRBJ2-7	TGTGCCAGCAGCCCCGAGGACAGGGCTTACGAGCAGTACTTC	CASSPEDRAYEQYF
-	-	TRBV28	TRBJ1-2	TGTGCCAGCAGCCCCGGGCCATATGGCTACACCTTC	CASSPGPYGYTF
-	-	TRBV10-3	TRBJ2-3	TGTGCCACGAAGGAGGCCCTGGGCACAGATACGCAGTATTTT	CATKEALGTDTQYF
-	TRBD1	TRBV6-5	TRBJ2-3	TGTGCCAGCAGTTTCTCCAGGGGGCGGGATACGCAGTATTTT	CASSFSRGRDTQYF
-	-	TRBV10-3	TRBJ1-2	TGTGCCATCAGTGGGGGCGGGCAGGGAAGGAATGGCTACACCTTC	CAISGGGQGRNGYTF
once	-	TRBV5-1	TRBJ1-4	TGCGCCAGCAGCTTCTCCTCACGGACGGCAGGGGAAAAACTGTTTTTT	CASSFSSRTAGEKLFF
-	TRBD2	TRBV7-8	TRBJ2-6	TGTGCCAGCAGCCGGGGGGGCGGGCAGCCTTTCTCTGGGGCCAACGTCCTGACTTTC	CASSRGGGQPFSGANVLTF
-	-	TRBV15	TRBJ2-2	TGTGCCACCAGCAGAGATCTCCTGGGCGGGGAGCTGTTTTTT	CATSRDLLGGELFF
-	-	TRBV4-2	TRBJ1-3	TGTGCCAGCAGCCAAGAGCCCAGTCAAGTTTCTGGAAACACCATATATTTT	CASSQEPSQVSGNTIYF
-	-	TRBV18	TRBJ1-3	TGTGCCAGCTCACCAATCTGGTCGCCGAACCTCCTTGCTGGAAACACCATATATTTT	CASSPIWSPNLLAGNTIYF
-	TRBD2	TRBV6-1	TRBJ2-7	TGTGCCACCCCAAGCGGGAGGGCAAACGAGCAGTACTTC	CATPSGRANEQYF
-	-	TRBV5-1	TRBJ1-1	TGCGCCAGCAGCTTGGGAGGTGGACGGTATAAGAACACTGAAGCTTTCTTT	CASSLGGGRYKNTEAFF
-	-	TRBV5-4	TRBJ1-2	TGTGCCAGCAGCTTAATGGGGGTGGGAGGCTACACCTTC	CASSLMGVGGYTF
-	-	TRBV15	TRBJ1-4	TGTGCCAGCGGCTGGGGTTTGGGTGAAAAACTGTTTTTT	CASGWGLGEKLFF
-	-	TRBV15	TRBJ1-1	TGTGCCACCAGCAGCCATGAAGGGGGGAACACTGAAGCTTTCTTT	CATSSHEGGNTEAFF
-	-	TRBV27	TRBJ2-5	TGTGCCAGCAGTAGAGGGCGCTTCGAAGAGACCCAGTACTTC	CASSRGRFEETQYF
once	-	TRBV5-1	TRBJ1-4	TGCGCCAGCAGCTTGGAGGGGTTTAATGAAAAACTGTTTTTT	CASSLEGFNEKLFF
-	-	TRBV7-9	TRBJ2-1	TGTGCCAGCAGCCCCCCCGGGACTCATAACAATGAGCAGTTCTTC	CASSPPGTHNNEQFF
-	-	TRBV19	TRBJ2-5	TGTGCCAGTAGTTCCCGAGGAGGGGGCTCACGGTGGGAGACCCAGTACTTC	CASSSRGGGSRWETQYF
-	TRBD2	TRBV30	TRBJ2-5	TGTGCCTGGAGTGTACAGGGGTTAGCGGGAGGGCCTTTGGAGACCCAGTACTTC	CAWSVQGLAGGPLETQYF
-	-	TRBV5-1	TRBJ2-3	TGCGCCAGCAGCTCCGGGGCAGATACGCAGTATTTT	CASSSGADTQYF
-	TRBD1	TRBV5-4	TRBJ2-2	TGTGCCAGTACGGACAGGGGGCCGACGAACACCGGGGAGCTGTTTTTT	CASTDRGPTNTGELFF